This entry features one T cell receptor (beta chain) sequence. The CDR3 has 12 amino acids. The germline V gene encodes CDR1 MDHEN and CDR2 SYDVKM. With 3 bases removed from V and 6 bases from J, the gap between germline ends came to 6 bases. The entry originates in a study of T cell responses to AZD1222 COVID-19 vaccine. The method was immunoSEQ multiplex PCR; TCRdb's version includes in-frame clones alone and lacks a portion of them. The sample has 92,000 or so clones, about 88% seen once; the top ten hold roughly 5%. V and J are TRBV28 and TRBJ1-5; D gene ambiguous. This receptor was taken from an adult who received the AZD1222 COVID-19 vaccine. The sample here was peripheral blood, taken 28 days after the second AZD1222 dose. CDR3 DNA sequence: TGTGCCAGCAGTTTCCTCGGTCAGCCCCAGCATTTT. This codes for CASSFLGQPQHF. The full variable domain, completed using reference TRBV28 and TRBJ1-5, is DVKVTQSSRYLVKRTGEKVFLECVQDMDHENMFWYRQDPGLGLRLIYFSYDVKMKEKGDIPEGYSVSREKKERFSLILESASTNQTSMYLCASSFLGQPQHFGDGTRLSIL.